This record concerns one TCR beta chain sequence. Starting material of 400 to 600 ng total RNA yielded TCR beta cDNA via a constant-region primer. Slightly modified ARM-PCR, run as three nested multiplex PCR rounds, produced the TCR beta libraries. TRBV1-TRBV30 forward primers paired with a C-beta reverse primer drove the first two PCR rounds, approximately 11 cycles each. MiXCR was run by TCRdb on the multiplex PCR reads, yielding one entry per CDR3 protein. This sample has 35,000 to 45,000 distinct CDR3 sequences, with around 80% found just once. This specimen belongs to a study of tumor-infiltrating lymphocytes in primary liver carcinoma. RNA and DNA were co-extracted from around 20-30 mg of unsorted bulk tissue. There are 17 residues in the CDR3. V was pared by 6 bases and J by 0 bases, with 11 bases of the junction left unmatched. Germline assignment: CDR1 SGHTA and CDR2 FQGNSA.

The sequenced material came from tumor-adjacent normal liver tissue. The receptor comes from a woman aged 25 to 39 with primary liver carcinoma and hepatitis B virus infection. The rearrangement joins TRBV7-2 to TRBJ1-2; 9 bases fit TRBD1. As DNA, the CDR3 is TGTGCCAGCAGGTCACAGGGGGCCGCCGCATCTAACTATGGCTACACCTTC. Amino acids: CASRSQGAAASNYGYTF.